This entry is about one T cell receptor beta chain. This entry comes from a study of blood T cell repertoires in COVID-19. Study overall: The United States, Italy and Spain supplied acute and convalescent COVID-19 samples.

How the authors handled the data: Counts of nucleated cells, estimated from reference gene primer amplification, were obtained. Here immunoSEQ multiplex PCR was the method, and the copy in TCRdb shows in-frame clones only, minus some. V, J and clone size reflect that table, while D and trimming were determined from the DNA. The sample carries around 240,000 clones, 86% recorded once. Which cohort a participant joined came from the clinical history participants gave. J lost 2 bases, V lost 4 bases, and 7 bases had no gene match. The CDR3 contains 16 residues. Germline V CDR1 and CDR2: SGHDN, FVKESK. Specimen: PBMCs or T cells enriched from blood (not recorded which). This TCR derives from a woman in her forties or fifties who had recovered from COVID-19. The chain is built from TRBV14 and TRBJ1-2; 10 nucleotides line up with TRBD1. The CDR3 bases are TGTGCCAGCAGCCCCGGACCGGGACAGGGGAACTATGGCTACACCTTC. Its protein product is CASSPGPGQGNYGYTF. Combining the CDR3 with reference TRBV14 and TRBJ1-2 gives the whole variable domain EAGVTQFPSHSVIEKGQTVTLRCDPISGHDNLYWYRRVMGKEIKFLLHFVKESKQDESGMPNNRFLAERTGGTYSTLKVQPAELEDSGVYFCASSPGPGQGNYGYTFGSGTRLTVV.